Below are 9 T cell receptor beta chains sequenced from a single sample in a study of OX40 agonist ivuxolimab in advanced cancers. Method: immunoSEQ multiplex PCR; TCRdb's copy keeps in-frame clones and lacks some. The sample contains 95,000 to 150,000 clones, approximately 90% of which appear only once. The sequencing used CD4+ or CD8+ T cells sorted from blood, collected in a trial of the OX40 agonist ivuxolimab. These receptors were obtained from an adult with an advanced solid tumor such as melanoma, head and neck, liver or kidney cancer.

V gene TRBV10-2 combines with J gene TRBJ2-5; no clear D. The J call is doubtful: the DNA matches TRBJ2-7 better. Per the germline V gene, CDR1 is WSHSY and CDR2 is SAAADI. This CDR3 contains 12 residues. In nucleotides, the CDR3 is TGCGCCAGCAGTGAGGCGACCAACGAGCAGTACTTC. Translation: CASSEATNEQYF.

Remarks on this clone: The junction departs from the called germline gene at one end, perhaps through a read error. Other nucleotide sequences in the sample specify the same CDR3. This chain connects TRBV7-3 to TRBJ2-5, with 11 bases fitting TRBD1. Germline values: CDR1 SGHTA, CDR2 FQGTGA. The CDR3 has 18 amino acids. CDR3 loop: CASSHPEEDRGPGETQYF. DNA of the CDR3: TGCGCCAGCAGCCATCCCGAAGAGGACAGGGGGCCGGGGGAGACCCAGTACTTC.

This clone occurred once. The CDR3 protein is CASSFGIPKDGYTF. The CDR3 nucleotides read TGTGCCAGCAGTTTCGGGATCCCAAAGGATGGCTACACCTTC. The chain carries TRBV28 and TRBJ1-2; D not certain. The germline V and J ends were trimmed by 3 bases and 6 bases, with 14 bases remaining between them. The CDR3 is made up of 14 amino acids. Germline CDR1 MDHEN, CDR2 SYDVKM.

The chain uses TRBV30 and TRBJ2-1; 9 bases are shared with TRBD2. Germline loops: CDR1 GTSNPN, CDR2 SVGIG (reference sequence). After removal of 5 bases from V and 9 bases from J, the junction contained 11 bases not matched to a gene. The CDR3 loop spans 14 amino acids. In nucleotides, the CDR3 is TGTGCCTGGGTAGCGGGAGAGTGGGGGAGTGAGCAGTTCTTC. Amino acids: CAWVAGEWGSEQFF.

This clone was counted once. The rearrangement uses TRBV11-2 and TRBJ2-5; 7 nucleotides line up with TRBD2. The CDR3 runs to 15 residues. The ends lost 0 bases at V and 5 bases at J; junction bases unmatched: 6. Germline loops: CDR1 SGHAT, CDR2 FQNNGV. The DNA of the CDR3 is TGTGCCAGCAGCTTAGATCTTTCGGGAGGTGAGACCCAGTACTTC. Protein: CASSLDLSGGETQYF.

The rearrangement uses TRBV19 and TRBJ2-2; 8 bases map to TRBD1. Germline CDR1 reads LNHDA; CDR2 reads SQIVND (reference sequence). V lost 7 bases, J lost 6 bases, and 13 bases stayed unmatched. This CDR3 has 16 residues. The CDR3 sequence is CASTTLPRTGSGELFF. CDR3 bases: TGTGCCAGTACCACCCTCCCCCGGACAGGGTCCGGGGAGCTGTTTTTT.

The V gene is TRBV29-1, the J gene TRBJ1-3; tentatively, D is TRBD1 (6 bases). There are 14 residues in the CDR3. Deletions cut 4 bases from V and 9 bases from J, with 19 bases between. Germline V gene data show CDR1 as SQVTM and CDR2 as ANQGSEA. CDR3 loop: CSVAFAGEDGTIYF. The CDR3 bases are TGCAGCGTTGCTTTCGCAGGGGAAGACGGCACCATATATTTT. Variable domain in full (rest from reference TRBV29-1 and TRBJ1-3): SAVISQKPSRDICQRGTSLTIQCQVDSQVTMMFWYRQQPGQSLTLIATANQGSEATYESGFVIDKFPISRPNLTFSTLTVSNMSPEDSSIYLCSVAFAGEDGTIYFGEGSWLTVV.

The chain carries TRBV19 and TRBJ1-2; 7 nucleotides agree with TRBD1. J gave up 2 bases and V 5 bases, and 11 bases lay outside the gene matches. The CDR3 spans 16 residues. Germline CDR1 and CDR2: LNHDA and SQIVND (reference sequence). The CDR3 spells CASSPRRTGENYGYTF. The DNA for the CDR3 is TGTGCCAGTAGTCCCCGCAGGACAGGCGAGAACTATGGCTACACCTTC.

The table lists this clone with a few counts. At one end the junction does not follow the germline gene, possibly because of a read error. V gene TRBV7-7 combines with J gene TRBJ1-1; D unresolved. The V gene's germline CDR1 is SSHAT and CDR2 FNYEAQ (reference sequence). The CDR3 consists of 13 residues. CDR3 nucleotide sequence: TGTGCTAGCAGCTCGAACAGGAACACTGAAGCTTTCTTT. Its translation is CASSSNRNTEAFF.